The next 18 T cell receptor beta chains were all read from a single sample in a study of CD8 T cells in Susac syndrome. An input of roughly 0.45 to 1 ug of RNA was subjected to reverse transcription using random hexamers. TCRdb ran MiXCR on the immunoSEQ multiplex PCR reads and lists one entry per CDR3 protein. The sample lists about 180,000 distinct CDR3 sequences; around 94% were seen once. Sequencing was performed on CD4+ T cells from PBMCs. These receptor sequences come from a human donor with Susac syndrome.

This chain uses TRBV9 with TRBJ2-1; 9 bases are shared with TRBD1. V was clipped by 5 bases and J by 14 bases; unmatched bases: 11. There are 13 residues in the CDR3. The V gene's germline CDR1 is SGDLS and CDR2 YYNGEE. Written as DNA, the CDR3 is TGTGCCAGCAGTGATAGGACCGGGACAGGGAAGTTCTTC. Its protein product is CASSDRTGTGKFF.

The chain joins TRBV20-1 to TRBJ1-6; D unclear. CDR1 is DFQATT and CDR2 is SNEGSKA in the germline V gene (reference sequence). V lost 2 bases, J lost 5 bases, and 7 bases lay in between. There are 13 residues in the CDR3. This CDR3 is CSARSDHNSPLHF. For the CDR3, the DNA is TGCAGTGCTAGATCAGATCATAATTCACCCCTCCACTTT.

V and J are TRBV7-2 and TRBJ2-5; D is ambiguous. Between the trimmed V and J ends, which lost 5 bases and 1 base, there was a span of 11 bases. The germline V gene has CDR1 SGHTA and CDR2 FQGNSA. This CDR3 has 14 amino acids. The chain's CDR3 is CASSPFVGQETQYF. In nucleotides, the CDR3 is TGTGCCAGCAGCCCCTTTGTTGGCCAAGAGACCCAGTACTTC.

The CDR3 spells CASSLEGMINEQYF. For the CDR3, the DNA is TGCGCCAGCAGCTTGGAAGGGATGATAAACGAGCAGTACTTC. The chain uses TRBV5-1 and TRBJ2-7; no definite D call. Between the trimmed V and J ends, which lost 0 bases and 5 bases, there was a span of 12 bases. CDR1 SGHRS and CDR2 YFSETQ come from the germline V gene. CDR3 length: 14 amino acids.

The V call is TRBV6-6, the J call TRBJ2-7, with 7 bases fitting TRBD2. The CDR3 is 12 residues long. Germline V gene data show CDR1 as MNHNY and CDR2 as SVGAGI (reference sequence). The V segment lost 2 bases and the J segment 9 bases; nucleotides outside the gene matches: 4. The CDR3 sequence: CASSYGREGQYF. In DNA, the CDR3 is TGTGCCAGCAGTTACGGGAGGGAAGGGCAGTACTTC.

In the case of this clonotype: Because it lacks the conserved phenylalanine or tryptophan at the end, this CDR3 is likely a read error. This chain's CDR3 is CASSLYSDSPNSPLHC. In nucleotides, the CDR3 is TGTGCCAGCAGTTTATACTCGGACAGTCCTAATTCACCCCTCCACTGT. The chain combines TRBV27 with TRBJ1-6; weak D call: TRBD1 (6 bases). With 1 base removed from V and 6 bases from J, the gap between germline ends came to 13 bases. CDR1 is MNHEY and CDR2 is SMNVEV in the germline V gene (reference sequence). The CDR3 runs to 16 residues.

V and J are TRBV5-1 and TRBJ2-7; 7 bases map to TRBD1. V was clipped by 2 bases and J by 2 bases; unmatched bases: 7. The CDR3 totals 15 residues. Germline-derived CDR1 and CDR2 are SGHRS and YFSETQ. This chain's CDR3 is CASSLNPGQPYEQYF. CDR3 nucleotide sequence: TGCGCCAGCAGCTTAAACCCGGGACAGCCCTACGAGCAGTACTTC.

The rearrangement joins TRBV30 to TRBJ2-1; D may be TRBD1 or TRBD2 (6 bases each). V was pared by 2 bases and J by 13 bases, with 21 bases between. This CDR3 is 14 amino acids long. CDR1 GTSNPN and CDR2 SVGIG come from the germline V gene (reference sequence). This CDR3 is CAWSQNRVWGEQFF. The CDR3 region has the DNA TGTGCCTGGAGTCAGAACAGGGTCTGGGGGGAACAGTTCTTC.

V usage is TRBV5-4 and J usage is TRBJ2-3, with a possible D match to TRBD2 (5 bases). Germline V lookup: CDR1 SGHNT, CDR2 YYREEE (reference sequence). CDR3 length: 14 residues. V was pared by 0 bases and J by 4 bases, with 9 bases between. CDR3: CASSLDPEADTQYF. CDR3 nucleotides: TGTGCCAGCAGCTTGGACCCGGAGGCAGATACGCAGTATTTT.

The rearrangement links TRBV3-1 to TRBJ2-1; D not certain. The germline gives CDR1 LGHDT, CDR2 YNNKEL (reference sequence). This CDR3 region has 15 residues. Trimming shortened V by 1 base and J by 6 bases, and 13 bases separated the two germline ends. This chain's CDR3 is CASSQGAGPSNEQFF. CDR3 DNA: TGTGCCAGCAGCCAAGGGGCAGGTCCTAGCAATGAGCAGTTCTTC.

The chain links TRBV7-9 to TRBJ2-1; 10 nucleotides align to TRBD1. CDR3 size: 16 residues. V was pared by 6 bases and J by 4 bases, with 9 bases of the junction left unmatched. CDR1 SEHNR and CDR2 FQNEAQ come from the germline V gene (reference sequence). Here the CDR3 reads CASSDPGTGAYNEQFF. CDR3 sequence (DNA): TGTGCCAGCAGTGACCCCGGGACAGGGGCGTACAATGAGCAGTTCTTC. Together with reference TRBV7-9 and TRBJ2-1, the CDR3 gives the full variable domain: DTGVSQNPRHKITKRGQNVTFRCDPISEHNRLYWYRQTLGQGPEFLTYFQNEAQLEKSRLLSDRFSAERPKGSFSTLEIQRTEQGDSAMYLCASSDPGTGAYNEQFFGPGTRLTVL.

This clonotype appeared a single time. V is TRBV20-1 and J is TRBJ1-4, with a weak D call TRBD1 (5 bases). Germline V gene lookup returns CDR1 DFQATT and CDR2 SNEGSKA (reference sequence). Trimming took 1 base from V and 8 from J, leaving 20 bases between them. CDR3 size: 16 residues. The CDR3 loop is CSARGTEWGAGEKLFF. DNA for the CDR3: TGCAGTGCTAGAGGGACCGAGTGGGGCGCGGGAGAAAAACTGTTTTTT.

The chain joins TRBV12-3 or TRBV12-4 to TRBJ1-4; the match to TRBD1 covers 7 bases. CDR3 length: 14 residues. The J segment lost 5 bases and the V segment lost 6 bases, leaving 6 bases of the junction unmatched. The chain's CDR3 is CASSSDRANEKLFF. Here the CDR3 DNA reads TGTGCCAGCAGCTCCGACAGGGCGAATGAAAAACTGTTTTTT.

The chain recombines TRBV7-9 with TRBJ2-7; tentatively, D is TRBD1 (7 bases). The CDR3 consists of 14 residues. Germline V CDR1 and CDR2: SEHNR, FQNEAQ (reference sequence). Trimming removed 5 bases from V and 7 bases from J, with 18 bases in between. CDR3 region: CASSQTEGAGEQYF. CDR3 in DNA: TGTGCCAGCAGCCAGACGGAGGGGGCGGGGGAGCAGTACTTC.

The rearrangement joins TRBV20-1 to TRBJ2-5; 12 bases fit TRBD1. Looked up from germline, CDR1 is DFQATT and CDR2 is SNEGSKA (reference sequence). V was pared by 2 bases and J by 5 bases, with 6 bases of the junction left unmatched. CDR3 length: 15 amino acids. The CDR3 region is CSARRGQGATETQYF. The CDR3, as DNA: TGCAGTGCTAGACGGGGACAGGGGGCTACGGAGACCCAGTACTTC.

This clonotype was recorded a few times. The CDR3 here is CASSLPGTGRYEQYF. CDR3 nucleotides: TGTGCCAGCAGCTTGCCCGGGACAGGGAGATACGAGCAGTACTTC. V usage is TRBV5-6 and J usage is TRBJ2-7; the match to TRBD1 covers 9 bases. Germline assignment: CDR1 SGHDT and CDR2 YYEEEE. This CDR3 has 15 residues. After removal of 1 base from V and 4 bases from J, the junction contained 6 bases not matched to a gene.

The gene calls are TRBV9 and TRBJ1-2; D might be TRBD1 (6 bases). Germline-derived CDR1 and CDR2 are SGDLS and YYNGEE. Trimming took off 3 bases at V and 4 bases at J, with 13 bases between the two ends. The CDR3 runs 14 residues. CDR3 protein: CASSAPTGAYGYTF. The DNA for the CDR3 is TGTGCCAGCAGCGCCCCGACGGGGGCCTATGGCTACACCTTC.

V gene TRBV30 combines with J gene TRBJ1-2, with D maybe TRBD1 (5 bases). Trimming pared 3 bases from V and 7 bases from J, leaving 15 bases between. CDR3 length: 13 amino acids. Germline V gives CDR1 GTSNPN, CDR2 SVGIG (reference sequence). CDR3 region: CAWSRSGTAGYTF. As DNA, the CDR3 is TGTGCCTGGAGCAGATCAGGGACGGCTGGCTACACCTTC.